The 15 T cell receptor beta chains in this list originate from one sample, sequenced in a study of T cells in Graves' hyperthyroidism and ophthalmopathy. It was RNA transcripts that yielded the amplified TCR beta CDR3 regions. HTBI primers were employed in a first-round RT-PCR of the TCR CDR3. TCRdb used MiXCR to reprocess the multiplex PCR reads, holding one entry per CDR3 protein. Among around 350,000 distinct CDR3 sequences listed, about a sixth were seen once. The sequenced material came from blood. Every receptor here comes from a young woman with Graves' hyperthyroidism that later progressed to Graves' ophthalmopathy.

This clonotype was observed at least ten times. The gene calls are TRBV6-1 and TRBJ2-1; 13 bases are a match to TRBD2. Germline CDR1 reads MNHNS; CDR2 reads SASEGT. The CDR3 has 20 residues. J lost 0 bases, V lost 5 bases, and 13 bases had no gene match. The CDR3 reads CASSPRGLAGQKHSYNEQFF. The CDR3 bases are TGTGCCAGCAGTCCCCGGGGACTAGCGGGGCAGAAACACTCCTACAATGAGCAGTTCTTC.

The rearrangement links TRBV6-1 to TRBJ2-1; 13 bases agree with TRBD2. J lost 0 bases, V lost 8 bases, and 10 bases had no gene match. Germline CDR1 and CDR2: MNHNS and SASEGT. The CDR3 loop spans 18 amino acids. The CDR3 here is CASHGTSGILSSYNEQFF. As DNA, the CDR3 is TGTGCCAGCCACGGGACTAGCGGGATCCTTAGCTCCTACAATGAGCAGTTCTTC.

The sample holds a few counts of this clonotype. The chain uses TRBV4-1 and TRBJ2-2, with a weak D call TRBD1 (5 bases). The DNA end is more similar to TRBJ1-1, so the J call may be wrong. Germline lookup yields CDR1 MGHRA and CDR2 YSYEKL. The CDR3 has 14 amino acids. CDR3 sequence: CASSQGTAERGAFF. For the CDR3, the DNA is TGCGCCAGCAGCCAAGGTACAGCTGAGAGGGGAGCTTTCTTT.

This clonotype was seen ten or more times. The chain uses TRBV29-1 and TRBJ2-5, with 8 nucleotides matching TRBD1. CDR3 length: 12 amino acids. V was pared by 6 bases and J by 2 bases, with 2 bases of the junction left unmatched. The germline gives CDR1 SQVTM, CDR2 ANQGSEA. In DNA form, the CDR3 reads TGCAGCGTGAACAGGGGGCAAGAGACCCAGTACTTC. Its translation is CSVNRGQETQYF.

This clonotype was recorded only once. V usage is TRBV7-6 and J usage is TRBJ2-3; the D call may be TRBD1 or TRBD2 (5 bases each). The CDR3 loop spans 14 amino acids. The germline V gene has CDR1 SGHVS and CDR2 FNYEAQ. The V end was cut by 2 bases, the J end by 1 base, with 7 bases between. CDR3 sequence: CASSLMGGTDTQYF. CDR3 bases: TGTGCCAGCAGCTTAATGGGGGGCACAGATACGCAGTATTTT.

This sequence joins TRBV4-1 and TRBJ1-5; tentatively, D is TRBD1 (5 bases). Trimming cost V 1 base and J 2 bases, with 12 bases left between them. Germline V gene data show CDR1 as MGHRA and CDR2 as YSYEKL. CDR3 size: 16 residues. The CDR3 DNA follows: TGCGCCAGCAGCCAAGCACGACTGGGGGGCAATCAGCCCCAGCATTTT. This gives the protein CASSQARLGGNQPQHF.

V is TRBV7-8 and J is TRBJ1-5; D gene ambiguous. Germline CDR1 and CDR2: SGHVS and FQNEAQ. There are 15 residues in the CDR3. Trimming removed 5 bases from V and 7 bases from J, with 18 bases in between. CDR3 in amino acids: CASSNQQRGRQPQHF. Here the CDR3 DNA reads TGTGCCAGCAGCAACCAACAGCGAGGGCGACAGCCCCAGCATTTT.

The V and J genes are TRBV18 and TRBJ2-2; 8 positions agree with TRBD1. V gave up 2 bases and J gave up 3 bases; unmatched junction bases: 8. CDR3 length: 17 residues. CDR1 and CDR2 from the germline V gene are KGHSH and LQKENI. The CDR3 nucleotides read TGTGCCAGCTCACCATGGGAGGAGACAGGGGACACCGGGGAGCTGTTTTTT. Protein: CASSPWEETGDTGELFF. The full variable domain, in which reference TRBV18 and TRBJ2-2 provide the parts outside the CDR3, is NAGVMQNPRHLVRRRGQEARLRCSPMKGHSHVYWYRQLPEEGLKFMVYLQKENIIDESGMPKERFSAEFPKEGPSILRIQQVVRGDSAAYFCASSPWEETGDTGELFFGEGSRLTVL.

The table lists this clonotype with many counts. The genes are TRBV28 and TRBJ2-3; TRBD2 matches 9 bases. V gave up 6 bases and J gave up 3 bases; unmatched junction bases: 7. CDR3 length: 15 residues. CDR1 and CDR2 (germline): MDHEN, SYDVKM. In DNA form, the CDR3 reads TGTGCCAGCAGCTTACTAGCGGGCCTTACAGATACGCAGTATTTT. Translated, it gives CASSLLAGLTDTQYF. Full variable domain (remainder filled in from reference TRBV28 and TRBJ2-3): DVKVTQSSRYLVKRTGEKVFLECVQDMDHENMFWYRQDPGLGLRLIYFSYDVKMKEKGDIPEGYSVSREKKERFSLILESASTNQTSMYLCASSLLAGLTDTQYFGPGTRLTVL.

This clonotype showed up just a few times. The chain has TRBV6-2 or TRBV6-3 and TRBJ2-7; 9 nucleotides align to TRBD2. The CDR3 extends over 14 amino acids. Germline-derived CDR1 and CDR2 are MNHEY and SVGEGT. V trimming: 2 bases; J trimming: 6 bases; junction bases outside the gene matches: 5. The CDR3 spells CASSYTSGQSEQYF. CDR3 nucleotides: TGTGCCAGCAGTTACACTAGCGGGCAAAGCGAGCAGTACTTC.

This chain's CDR3 is CATEGGTSGYNEQFF. The CDR3 DNA is TGTGCCACCGAAGGGGGGACTAGTGGATACAATGAGCAGTTCTTC. The chain is built from TRBV24-1 and TRBJ2-1; 8 bases are a match to TRBD2. CDR1 is KGHDR and CDR2 is SFDVKD in the germline V gene. V shed 9 bases, J shed 4 bases, and the junction held 10 bases outside the gene matches. This CDR3 has 15 residues.

The chain has TRBV27 and TRBJ2-1; no clear D. Trimming stripped 8 bases from V and 10 bases from J, with 15 bases between. This CDR3 comprises 12 residues. Germline CDR1 and CDR2: MNHEY and SMNVEV (reference sequence). The CDR3, as DNA: TGTGCCAGCGGGCCGGGCTACCCAGAGCAGTTCTTC. It translates to CASGPGYPEQFF.

This clonotype was seen only once. A much larger clone lies one base from this, so it may be a read error. The rearrangement joins TRBV7-2 to TRBJ2-5; 13 nucleotides align to TRBD2. V was pared by 4 bases and J by 7 bases, with 15 bases of the junction left unmatched. The CDR3 has 18 amino acids. Germline CDR1 reads SGHTA; CDR2 reads FQGNSA. The CDR3 DNA is TGTGCCAGCAGCTCAACTAAACTAGCGGGAGGGGGTGGAGGGACCCAGTACTTC. Its translation: CASSSTKLAGGGGGTQYF.

This clonotype occurred a few times. This sequence joins TRBV29-1 and TRBJ2-2; 10 bases agree with TRBD2. The V gene's germline CDR1 is SQVTM and CDR2 ANQGSEA. J lost 3 bases, V lost 6 bases, and 1 base had no gene match. This CDR3 contains 13 residues. The CDR3 is CSVGLADTGELFF. Here the CDR3 DNA reads TGCAGCGTCGGACTAGCGGACACCGGGGAGCTGTTTTTT.

This clonotype was recorded many times. The chain couples TRBV6-1 to TRBJ2-2; 9 bases line up with TRBD1. Trimming removed 4 bases from V and 0 bases from J; junction bases left unmatched: 9. This CDR3 has 18 amino acids. CDR1 and CDR2 (germline): MNHNS, SASEGT. CDR3 bases: TGTGCCAGCAGTGTTCACAGGGGGCATCTGGCGAACACCGGGGAGCTGTTTTTT. Translated: CASSVHRGHLANTGELFF.